What follows describes a single T cell receptor (beta chain). The Seattle patients joined while their infection was active and were tracked longitudinally afterward. This record comes from a study of blood T cell repertoires in COVID-19. The germline V gene has CDR1 SGHDN and CDR2 FVKESK. The CDR3 totals 14 residues. V was pared by 6 bases and J by 2 bases, with 5 bases of the junction left unmatched. Produced via immunoSEQ multiplex PCR; TCRdb's table is partial and in-frame only. The sample holds 200,000 to 300,000 clones, around 92% seen once. Sequencing was carried out using peripheral blood. The genes are TRBV14 and TRBJ2-3; 7 bases fit TRBD1. This receptor was obtained from a person aged 18 to 30 with COVID-19, enrolled during active disease. DNA for the CDR3: TGTGCCAGCAGGGGACAGCCGAACACAGATACGCAGTATTTT. Encoded protein: CASRGQPNTDTQYF.